This T cell receptor beta chain was identified during a study of blood T cell repertoires in COVID-19. The protocol was immunoSEQ multiplex PCR, while the TCRdb copy is restricted to in-frame clones and leaves out a portion. The table lists over 100,000 clones, about 87% of them singletons. V gave up 0 bases and J gave up 6 bases, with 14 bases separating them. CDR3 size: 15 residues. CDR1 and CDR2 from the germline V gene are SGHRS and YFSETQ. The TCR originated in a man over 45 with acute or convalescent COVID-19. The gene calls are TRBV5-1 and TRBJ2-3; D gene uncertain. Sample: peripheral blood. This chain's CDR3 is CASSLVPIPADTQYF. CDR3 coding DNA: TGCGCCAGCAGCTTGGTACCTATCCCCGCGGATACGCAGTATTTT. The entire variable domain, with the rest obtained from reference TRBV5-1 and TRBJ2-3, is as follows: KAGVTQTPRYLIKTRGQQVTLSCSPISGHRSVSWYQQTPGQGLQFLFEYFSETQRNKGNFPGRFSGRQFSNSRSEMNVSTLELGDSALYLCASSLVPIPADTQYFGPGTRLTVL.